The following is a T cell receptor (beta chain) sequence with its context. This entry comes from a study of shared clonotypes between healthy human individuals. Trimming shortened V by 2 bases and J by 9 bases, and 17 bases separated the two germline ends. Germline-derived CDR1 and CDR2 are MGHRA and YSYEKL. CDR3 length equals 16 residues. The assay ran at deep level. Methods used by the authors: ImmunoSEQ gave junction-only sequences without quality scores, so filtering differed. Generated by immunoSEQ multiplex PCR, the TCRdb table keeps only in-frame clones and is missing some. V and J calls and clone size are as listed in that table; D and trimming were resolved from the DNA. This sample has millions of clones, with around 90% found just once.

The source of this sequence is a man aged 18-30 years in good health. The chain is built from TRBV4-1 and TRBJ1-6; TRBD1 is a possible D gene (5 bases). The source material was naive CD4+ T cells sorted from blood. Indicated subset: CD45RA+ positively selected. DNA for the CDR3: TGCGCCAGCAGCCAAAAAACCGGGACTCAGCCTTCACCCCTCCACTTT. This encodes CASSQKTGTQPSPLHF.